The sequence of this TCR beta chain was determined in a study of blood T cell repertoires in COVID-19 (dated by TCRdb to the early 2020s). Turning to the overall study: The collaborator samples originated in the United States, Italy and Spain and spanned the acute and convalescent phases of COVID-19. The material from the prospective study consisted of cDNA or gDNA derived from T cells, B-cell-depleted T cells, or PBMCs. The dataset comprised deeply sampled blood TCRbeta repertoires from subjects exposed to, actively infected with, or recovered from COVID-19. The repertoires were released in a freely available public database meant as a resource for research on the immune response to SARS-CoV-2. Samples were obtained from the ongoing ImmuneRACE study (first 160 participants) and from over a thousand subjects provided by 6 global collaborators. Sample metadata almost always included a de-identified subject ID, COVID-19 status, age in years and sex. Where available, HLA class I and class II types were obtained from metadata supplied by the sample provider rather than from assay-based typing. On the study overall, not on this receptor specifically: Clinical and demographic metadata were provided uncurated, with the amount varying by source and participant.

The collaborating institutions used their own protocols to collect whole blood in K2EDTA tubes. For TCRbeta analysis, collaborator samples were shipped as frozen whole blood, as isolated PBMCs, or as DNA extracted from either sample type. Notes on this clone: It has no known antigen specificity. No per-base quality is available; no much larger clone lies one base away.

TCRbeta CDR3 regions were amplified from genomic DNA by means of the immunoSEQ Assay, a bias-controlled multiplex PCR. The published analysis was carried out like this. Within the assay, amplification of reference gene primers was used to estimate how many nucleated cells each sample contained. To quantify the absolute abundance of each unique TCRbeta CDR3 rearrangement, sequence reads were collapsed and filtered. For each sample, productive Simpson clonality was calculated by taking the square root of Simpson's diversity index across productive rearrangements. TCRdb's version of the immuneACCESS table is confined to in-frame rearrangements and falls short of the full clone set. An unresolved V gene accounts for under half of the shortfall where checked; the remainder is of unknown origin. V and J calls and clone size come straight from that table; D and trimming were deduced from the DNA. This sample has under 140,000 clones in its table, and 65% to 90% of those were observed once. Of the sample, approximately 15% falls within the top ten clones.

Trimming removed 5 bases from V and 8 bases from J; the gene matches leave 36 bases unexplained. The CDR3 numbers 23 residues from cysteine through phenylalanine. The only DNA kept is the CDR3, 69 bases in frame from the first base. The germline V gene (reference sequence) provides CDR1 MNHNY and CDR2 SVGAGI. This sequence was found in a woman aged 55-70 years with acute or convalescent COVID-19. Sequencing input: peripheral blood. Recombination connected TRBV6-6 to TRBJ1-2; TRBD1 lines up with 9 middle nucleotides. The DNA is as follows: TGTGCCAGCAGTCTCGGGACAGGGCGAGGTTGGTTCGATGACCGCGGGCTAATCCTGGGCTACACCTTC. It specifies CASSLGTGRGWFDDRGLILGYTF.